The clone carrying this T cell receptor (beta chain) was detected a few times. These data originate in a study of blood T cell repertoires in COVID-19. Overall study: T cells, B-cell-depleted T cells, or PBMCs supplied cDNA or gDNA.

Measured with immunoSEQ multiplex PCR; TCRdb has only the in-frame clones, and not every one. The sample lists roughly 150,000 clones; 70% to 90% were seen once. Trimming at V came to 6 bases and at J to 4 bases, leaving 21 bases not matched to a gene. The CDR3 consists of 20 residues. The chain links TRBV23-1 to TRBJ1-3; 10 bases align to TRBD1. TRBV23-1 is identified as an open reading frame with a role that is uncertain. This clonotype was obtained from a human donor in a cohort sampled during active COVID-19. Sequencing was done on a sample of peripheral blood. This CDR3 reads CASSQTVKSRGQGNGNTIYF. The DNA for the CDR3 is TGCGCCAGCAGCCAAACCGTGAAGAGTCGGGGACAGGGGAACGGAAACACCATATATTTT.